Presented here are 21 T cell receptor beta chains from one specimen sequenced in a study of blood T cells in healthy people across ages. The authors ran a second PCR of about 6 to 11 cycles using a sample-barcoded 5' primer and a J-beta primer mix. TCRdb re-called the 5' RACE reads with MiXCR, one entry per CDR3 protein. Seen here are approximately 800,000 distinct CDR3 sequences, 55% to 75% observed once, and the top ten hold approximately 21%. Sequenced: blood. These receptors all stem from a man under 40 in good health.

V and J are TRBV29-1 and TRBJ2-4; D is unresolved. The CDR3 has 15 amino acids. Germline-derived CDR1 and CDR2 are SQVTM and ANQGSEA. Trimming took 8 bases from V and 3 from J, leaving 20 bases between them. Here the CDR3 reads CSTIDRQVGKNIQYF. CDR3 nucleotides: TGCAGCACAATCGACCGTCAAGTGGGCAAAAACATTCAGTACTTC.

The CDR3 sequence is CASSPTNIGYEQYF. As DNA, the CDR3 is TGTGCCAGCAGCCCCACTAATATCGGATACGAGCAGTACTTC. The chain carries TRBV7-9 and TRBJ2-4, with unresolved D. The J call may be mistaken, given a closer DNA end match to TRBJ2-7. The CDR3 sequence is 14 residues long. CDR1 is SEHNR and CDR2 is FQNEAQ in the germline V gene (reference sequence).

This rearrangement joins TRBV28 to TRBJ2-1; no clear D. Germline lookup yields CDR1 MDHEN and CDR2 SYDVKM. CDR3 length: 16 residues. V was shortened by 4 bases and J by 7 bases, with 20 bases between the two germline ends. The DNA for the CDR3 is TGTGCCAGCAGTTCTTATTATTCAGAGAAGAGGAATGAGCAGTTCTTC. Protein: CASSSYYSEKRNEQFF. Filled out from reference TRBV28 and TRBJ2-1, the complete variable domain reads DVKVTQSSRYLVKRTGEKVFLECVQDMDHENMFWYRQDPGLGLRLIYFSYDVKMKEKGDIPEGYSVSREKKERFSLILESASTNQTSMYLCASSSYYSEKRNEQFFGPGTRLTVL.

The chain recombines TRBV10-3 with TRBJ2-1; tentative D call: TRBD1 (5 bases). CDR3 length: 13 amino acids. CDR1 is ENHRY and CDR2 is SYGVKD in the germline V gene. V was shortened by 6 bases and J by 9 bases, with 15 bases between the two germline ends. The CDR3 region is CAISFPSGREQFF. In DNA form, the CDR3 reads TGTGCCATCAGCTTCCCCTCAGGGCGTGAGCAGTTCTTC.

The chain combines TRBV12-3 or TRBV12-4 with TRBJ2-3, with 9 bases fitting TRBD2. The CDR3 consists of 16 residues. Losses at the gene ends were 1 base for V and 2 bases for J; bases not matched to a gene: 4. CDR3 bases: TGTGCCAGCAGTTTAGGGGGCGGGGGGGACACAGATACGCAGTATTTT. Amino acids: CASSLGGGGDTDTQYF.

The V gene is TRBV9, the J gene TRBJ1-2, with TRBD1 identical over 7 bases. The length of the CDR3 is 15 residues. The V and J ends lost 0 bases and 4 bases, in that order; junction bases with no gene match: 6. Germline CDR1 reads SGDLS; CDR2 reads YYNGEE. CDR3 DNA: TGTGCCAGCAGCGTAGCTGAAGGGGGCGGCTATGGCTACACCTTC. Amino acids: CASSVAEGGGYGYTF.

This sequence joins TRBV20-1 and TRBJ1-2, with a tentative D call TRBD1 (5 bases). Trimming took 4 bases from V and 0 from J, leaving 12 bases between them. This CDR3 contains 14 residues. In germline, CDR1 is DFQATT, CDR2 SNEGSKA (reference sequence). CDR3 DNA: TGCAGTGCTACCCCAAGGGGTTCTAACTATGGCTACACCTTC. Encoded protein: CSATPRGSNYGYTF.

The chain recombines TRBV6-2 or TRBV6-3 with TRBJ2-3; no definite D call. CDR3 length: 13 residues. Looked up from germline, CDR1 is MNHEY and CDR2 is SVGEGT. Between the trimmed V and J ends, which lost 2 bases and 5 bases, there was a span of 8 bases. Here the CDR3 DNA reads TGTGCCAGCAGTTACATTTTCGGAGATACGCAGTATTTT. Translated: CASSYIFGDTQYF.

This clonotype turned up a few times. The rearrangement links TRBV9 to TRBJ2-3; either TRBD1 or TRBD2 may fit D (6 bases each). Trimming took off 3 bases at V and 5 bases at J, with 19 bases between the two ends. This CDR3 spans 16 amino acids. Germline loops: CDR1 SGDLS, CDR2 YYNGEE. The CDR3 DNA follows: TGTGCCAGCAGCGAGGCACCCGCCCGGGGGCAAGATACGCAGTATTTT. As protein: CASSEAPARGQDTQYF.

At least ten counts were recorded for this clonotype. The chain is built from TRBV7-9 and TRBJ2-1; D unresolved. The CDR3 is 12 residues long. Germline V gene sequence: CDR1 SEHNR, CDR2 FQNEAQ (reference sequence). V was cut by 3 bases and J by 3 bases, with 3 bases left in between. In nucleotides, the CDR3 is TGTGCCAGCAGCTTTGACTACAATGAGCAGTTCTTC. Its protein is CASSFDYNEQFF.

The chain links TRBV20-1 to TRBJ2-3, with D unclear. The CDR3 has 15 residues. V was clipped by 0 bases and J by 5 bases, with 15 bases between them. Germline-derived CDR1 and CDR2 are DFQATT and SNEGSKA (reference sequence). For the CDR3, the DNA is TGCAGTGCTAGAGATCGCCGAAAAATAGGAGATACGCAGTATTTT. Translating it yields CSARDRRKIGDTQYF.

This chain connects TRBV29-1 to TRBJ1-2, with D unresolved. The V and J ends lost 4 bases and 3 bases respectively, with 12 bases between them. The CDR3 runs 13 residues. Germline values: CDR1 SQVTM, CDR2 ANQGSEA. CDR3 protein: CSVGTERYYGYTF. The CDR3, as DNA: TGCAGCGTTGGTACAGAAAGGTACTATGGCTACACCTTC.

The chain is built from TRBV27 and TRBJ2-3; 9 nucleotides agree with TRBD2. Losses at the gene ends were 5 bases for V and 2 bases for J; bases not matched to a gene: 11. CDR1 and CDR2 (germline): MNHEY, SMNVEV (reference sequence). The CDR3 contains 17 residues. The CDR3, as DNA: TGTGCCAGCAGTCCCATGGCCTTAGCGGGGGCCACAGATACGCAGTATTTT. The encoded protein is CASSPMALAGATDTQYF.

The rearrangement joins TRBV28 to TRBJ1-5; D gene unclear. Germline-derived CDR1 and CDR2 are MDHEN and SYDVKM. V lost 5 bases and J 2 bases, leaving 10 bases between the germline ends. The CDR3 spans 14 residues. CDR3 loop: CASSVIGRNQPQHF. The CDR3 DNA sequence: TGTGCCAGCAGTGTAATTGGGCGCAATCAGCCCCAGCATTTT.

This clonotype was seen only a few times. CDR3 nucleotides: TGTGCCAGCAGCCCACCCGGGACGGCCTACGGCTACACCTTC. Its protein product is CASSPPGTAYGYTF. J is TRBJ1-2 and V is TRBV6-5, with D possibly being TRBD1 (5 bases). This CDR3 has 14 residues. The V gene's germline CDR1 is MNHEY and CDR2 SVGAGI. Trimming took off 6 bases at V and 8 bases at J, with 19 bases between the two ends.

V usage is TRBV6-1 and J usage is TRBJ2-4; the D call may be TRBD1 or TRBD2 (5 bases each). Matching the DNA end better, TRBJ2-7 makes the J call doubtful. The CDR3 is made up of 14 amino acids. The germline V gene has CDR1 MNHNS and CDR2 SASEGT. CDR3 sequence reads: CASSERGTRYEQYF. CDR3 DNA sequence: TGTGCCAGCAGTGAGAGAGGGACCCGCTACGAGCAGTACTTC.

The rearrangement joins TRBV29-1 to TRBJ2-7; a weak D match, TRBD1 (5 bases). Germline CDR1 and CDR2: SQVTM and ANQGSEA. V was pared by 2 bases and J by 3 bases, with 8 bases between. The CDR3 totals 12 residues. The CDR3 region has the DNA TGCAGCGTTGAAACAGGCCGCTACGAGCAGTACTTC. It yields the protein CSVETGRYEQYF.

The chain links TRBV20-1 to TRBJ2-1; 10 bases agree with TRBD2. The germline gives CDR1 DFQATT, CDR2 SNEGSKA (reference sequence). The length of the CDR3 is 15 residues. With V trimmed by 3 bases and J by 6 bases, 8 bases remained unmatched. The CDR3 bases are TGCAGTGCTAGGACCCCACTAGCGGGGCCCAATGAGCAGTTCTTC. Its translation is CSARTPLAGPNEQFF.

The chain links TRBV5-1 to TRBJ1-2; 10 bases agree with TRBD1. This CDR3 contains 17 residues. With 4 bases clipped from V and 3 bases from J, the junction kept 12 bases outside the gene matches. CDR1 and CDR2 (germline): SGHRS, YFSETQ. CDR3 nucleotides: TGCGCCAGCAGCCCTAACCCGACAGGGGGCCGGGACTATGGCTACACCTTC. Its protein product is CASSPNPTGGRDYGYTF.

J is TRBJ2-3 and V is TRBV28; no firm D call. CDR3 length equals 14 residues. Germline CDR1 reads MDHEN; CDR2 reads SYDVKM. V was cut by 7 bases and J by 0 bases, with 11 bases left in between. CDR3 protein: CASMRQDSTDTQYF. The CDR3 DNA is TGTGCCAGCATGCGGCAGGACAGCACAGATACGCAGTATTTT. The entire variable domain, with the rest obtained from reference TRBV28 and TRBJ2-3, is as follows: DVKVTQSSRYLVKRTGEKVFLECVQDMDHENMFWYRQDPGLGLRLIYFSYDVKMKEKGDIPEGYSVSREKKERFSLILESASTNQTSMYLCASMRQDSTDTQYFGPGTRLTVL.

J is TRBJ1-1 and V is TRBV20-1; D might be TRBD1 (5 bases). The CDR3 is made up of 13 amino acids. The germline V and J ends were trimmed by 5 bases and 4 bases, with 14 bases remaining between them. Germline V CDR1 and CDR2: DFQATT, SNEGSKA (reference sequence). The CDR3 sequence: CSALRHGGTEAFF. In DNA, the CDR3 is TGCAGTGCTTTGCGGCACGGGGGCACTGAAGCTTTCTTT.